This TCR beta chain was obtained from a study of a mutant IDH1 vaccine in newly diagnosed glioma. About the research overall: Prior therapy was radiotherapy, temozolomide, or both; most received both.

CDR1 and CDR2 from the germline V gene are MNHNS and SASEGT. This CDR3 spans 13 amino acids. V shed 6 bases and J shed 6 bases, with 14 bases lying between them. Comments on this clone: Antigen unknown.

Documented time point: week 47, end of study. Vaccination comprised doses that each held 300 ug of mutant IDH1 20-mer peptide, plus topical imiquimod. Sequenced by immunoSEQ multiplex PCR; TCRdb stores in-frame clones only, minus some. The sample carries tens of thousands of clones, about 61% recorded once. Study findings and constraints: Immune responses induced by the vaccine were seen in 93.3% of patients, spanning multiple MHC alleles.

The sequencing here drew on peripheral blood mononuclear cells (PBMCs), taken from a glioma patient whose treatment included an IDH1 peptide vaccine. The rearrangement joins TRBV6-1 to TRBJ1-2, with a possible D match to TRBD1 (6 bases). This clonotype was obtained from a man aged 40-50 years with glioma. Some clones in this sample may be carry-over from other donors' samples. CDR3 nucleotides: TGTGCCAGCAGGCAGGGGATTTCTAATGGCTACACCTTC. Translating it yields CASRQGISNGYTF.